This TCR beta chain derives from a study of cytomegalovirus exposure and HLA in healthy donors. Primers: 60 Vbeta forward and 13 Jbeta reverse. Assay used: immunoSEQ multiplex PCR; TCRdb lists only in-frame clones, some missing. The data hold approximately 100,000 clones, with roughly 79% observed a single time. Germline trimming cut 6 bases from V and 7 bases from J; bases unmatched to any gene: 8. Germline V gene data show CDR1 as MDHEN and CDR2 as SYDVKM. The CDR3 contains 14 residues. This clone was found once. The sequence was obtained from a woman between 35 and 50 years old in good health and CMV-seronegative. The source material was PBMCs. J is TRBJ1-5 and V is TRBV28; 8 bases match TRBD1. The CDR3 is CASSLTGVGQPQHF. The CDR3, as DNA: TGTGCCAGCAGCCTGACAGGGGTCGGACAGCCCCAGCATTTT.